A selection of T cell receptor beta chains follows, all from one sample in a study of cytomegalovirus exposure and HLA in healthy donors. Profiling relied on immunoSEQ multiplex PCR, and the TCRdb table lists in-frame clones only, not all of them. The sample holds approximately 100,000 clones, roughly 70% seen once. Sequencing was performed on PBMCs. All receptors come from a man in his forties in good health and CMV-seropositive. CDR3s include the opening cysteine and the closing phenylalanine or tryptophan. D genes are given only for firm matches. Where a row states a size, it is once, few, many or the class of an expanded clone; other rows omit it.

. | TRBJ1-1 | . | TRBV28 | CASNRFMNTEAFF | TGTGCCAGCAACAGGTTCATGAACACTGAAGCTTTCTTT
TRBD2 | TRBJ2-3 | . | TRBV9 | CASSPISGLTDTQYF | TGTGCCAGCAGCCCCATTAGCGGGTTGACAGATACGCAGTATTTT
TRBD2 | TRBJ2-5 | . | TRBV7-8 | CASSSREGPGETQYF | TGTGCCAGCAGCTCGCGGGAGGGCCCAGGAGAGACCCAGTACTTC
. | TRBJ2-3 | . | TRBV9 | CASSVRSEDTQYF | TGTGCCAGCAGCGTACGTAGTGAAGATACGCAGTATTTT
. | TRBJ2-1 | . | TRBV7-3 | CASSLRVANEQFF | TGTGCCAGCAGCTTACGAGTAGCCAATGAGCAGTTCTTC
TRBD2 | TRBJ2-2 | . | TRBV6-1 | CASRKGLGNGELFF | TGTGCCAGCAGGAAGGGACTAGGAAACGGGGAGCTGTTTTTT
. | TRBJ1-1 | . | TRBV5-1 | CASSLVGQTEAFF | TGCGCCAGCAGCTTGGTAGGACAGACTGAAGCTTTCTTT
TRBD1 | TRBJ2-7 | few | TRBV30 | CAWERDRASYEQYF | TGTGCCTGGGAAAGGGACAGAGCCTCCTACGAGCAGTACTTC
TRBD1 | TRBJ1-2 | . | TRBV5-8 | CASSLLGGRGPLDSGYTF | TGTGCCAGCAGCTTGTTAGGCGGCAGGGGGCCCTTGGATTCTGGCTACACCTTC
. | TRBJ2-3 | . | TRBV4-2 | CASSHPREADTQYF | TGTGCCAGCAGCCACCCGCGAGAAGCAGATACGCAGTATTTT
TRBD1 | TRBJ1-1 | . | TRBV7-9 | CASSWTGGTEAFF | TGTGCCAGCAGCTGGACAGGGGGTACTGAAGCTTTCTTT
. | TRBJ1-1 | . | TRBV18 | CASSPGARDTEAFF | TGTGCCAGCTCACCGGGGGCGCGTGACACTGAAGCTTTCTTT
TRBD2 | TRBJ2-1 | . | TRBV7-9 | CASSRPGLADYNEQFF | TGTGCCAGCAGCCGACCGGGACTAGCAGACTACAATGAGCAGTTCTTC
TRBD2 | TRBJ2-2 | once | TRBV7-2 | CASSSLAGNTGELFF | TGTGCCAGCAGCTCCCTAGCGGGAAACACCGGGGAGCTGTTTTTT
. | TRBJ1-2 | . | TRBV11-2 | CASSLPGTYYGYTF | TGTGCCAGCAGCTTACCTGGCACATACTATGGCTACACCTTC
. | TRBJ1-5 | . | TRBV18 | CASSPGGTDQPQHF | TGTGCCAGCTCACCAGGGGGGACCGATCAGCCCCAGCATTTT
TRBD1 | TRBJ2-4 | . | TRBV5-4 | CASSFQGAENIQYF | TGTGCCAGCAGCTTTCAGGGGGCCGAAAACATTCAGTACTTC
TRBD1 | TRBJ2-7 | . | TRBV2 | CASSDKIKGQRWDEQYF | TGTGCCAGCAGTGATAAGATAAAGGGACAGCGTTGGGACGAGCAGTACTTC
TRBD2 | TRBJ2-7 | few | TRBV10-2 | CASSESSLAGEQYF | TGCGCCAGCAGTGAGTCGAGCCTAGCGGGAGAGCAGTACTTC
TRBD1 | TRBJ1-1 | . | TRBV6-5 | CASSYPGQGGTEAFF | TGTGCCAGCAGTTACCCGGGACAGGGGGGCACTGAAGCTTTCTTT
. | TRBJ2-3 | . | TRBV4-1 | CASSPHGVGTDTQYF | TGCGCCAGCAGCCCCCACGGGGTGGGGACAGATACGCAGTATTTT
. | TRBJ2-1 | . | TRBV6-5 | CASSGGVHGNEQFF | TGTGCCAGCTCAGGAGGAGTACATGGCAATGAGCAGTTCTTC
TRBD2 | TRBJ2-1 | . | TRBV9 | CASSPSGASGINNEQFF | TGTGCCAGCAGCCCAAGTGGGGCTAGCGGGATCAACAATGAGCAGTTCTTC
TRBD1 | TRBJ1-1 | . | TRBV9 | CASSANTGTGASEAFF | TGTGCCAGCAGCGCTAACACCGGGACAGGGGCCTCTGAAGCTTTCTTT
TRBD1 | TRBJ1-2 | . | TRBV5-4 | CASSPGQGPYGYTF | TGTGCCAGCAGCCCCGGACAGGGCCCCTATGGCTACACCTTC
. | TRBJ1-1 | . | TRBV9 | CASSPGRGRDEAFF | TGTGCCAGCAGCCCAGGTCGGGGAAGGGATGAAGCTTTCTTT
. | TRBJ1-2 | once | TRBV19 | CASSPRGDYGYTF | TGTGCCAGTAGCCCCAGAGGAGATTATGGCTACACCTTC
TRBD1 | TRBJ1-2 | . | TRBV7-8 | CASSLGQQYTF | TGTGCCAGCAGCTTGGGACAGCAGTACACCTTC